These 3 T cell receptor beta chains originate from one sample sequenced in a study of pediatric ulcerative colitis. The method was immunoSEQ multiplex PCR; TCRdb's version includes in-frame clones alone and lacks a portion of them. The profile shows approximately 22,000 clones, roughly two thirds of them singletons. Rectal tissue came from one to two pinch biopsies taken at colonoscopy. The sequencing sample was made of gut tissue. Receptor source: a boy younger than 18 with severe ulcerative colitis.

The chain employs TRBV5-4 and TRBJ1-3; 8 nucleotides agree with TRBD1. Germline CDR1 and CDR2: SGHNT and YYREEE (reference sequence). Trimming cost V 4 bases and J 4 bases; bases outside gene matches: 7. The CDR3 sequence is 15 residues long. As DNA, the CDR3 is TGTGCCAGCAGCCTACAGGGGGTACAGGGAAACACCATATATTTT. Amino acids: CASSLQGVQGNTIYF.

This clone showed up just a few times. The chain carries TRBV2 and TRBJ1-2, with D possibly matching TRBD1 (6 bases). The V gene lost 6 bases and the J gene lost 8 bases, with 16 bases spanning the gap. CDR1 is SNHLY, CDR2 FYNNEI, per germline. The CDR3 has 13 residues. CDR3 region: CASRPDGGHGYTF. CDR3 coding DNA: TGTGCCAGCAGACCGGACGGGGGGCACGGCTACACCTTC.

The genes are TRBV7-9 and TRBJ1-2; 7 bases match TRBD1. The V segment lost 5 bases and the J segment 6 bases; nucleotides outside the gene matches: 6. The CDR3 covers 13 residues. CDR1 and CDR2 (germline): SEHNR, FQNEAQ (reference sequence). CDR3 protein: CASSLRGLDGYTF. For the CDR3, the DNA is TGTGCCAGCAGCCTAAGGGGGCTCGATGGCTACACCTTC.